Presented here are 13 T cell receptor beta chains from one specimen sequenced in a study of cytomegalovirus exposure and HLA in healthy donors (dated by TCRdb to 2015 to 2018). Receptors were amplified or captured by the immunoSEQ multiplex PCR assay. The multiplex PCR relied on a mix of 60 forward primers for TCR Vbeta segments and 13 reverse primers for TCR Jbeta segments. The source is immuneACCESS, and TCRdb retained only in-frame sequences with V and J called. Part of the clones is not carried over; for the studies checked, unresolved V genes explain less than half of this, and the remainder is unexplained. The sample table shows about 190,000 clones, and around three quarters are seen once. The top ten constitute approximately 1.5% of the sample. Sequenced sample: PBMCs. The receptors were sampled from a woman under 30 in good health and CMV-seronegative.

A remark on this clone: At one of its ends the junction is not consistent with the germline gene, which may arise from a read error. This chain uses TRBV30 with TRBJ2-1; 11 bases are a match to TRBD2. Germline V gives CDR1 GTSNPN, CDR2 SVGIG (reference sequence). The CDR3 is 14 amino acids. CDR3 in amino acids: CARSPTSGNDEQFF. The CDR3 DNA is TGTGCCCGGAGTCCGACTAGCGGGAACGATGAGCAGTTCTTC.

This clone showed up just a few times. CDR3 region: CASSLAQGFVYEQYF. In nucleotides, the CDR3 is TGTGCCAGCAGCTTAGCTCAGGGTTTTGTCTACGAGCAGTACTTC. The chain is built from TRBV7-2 and TRBJ2-7; D perhaps matches TRBD1 (5 bases). CDR3 length: 15 amino acids. Germline CDR1 and CDR2: SGHTA and FQGNSA. V was pared by 0 bases and J by 3 bases, with 12 bases between.

This clone occurred once. The chain joins TRBV6-6 to TRBJ2-7; D may be TRBD1 (5 bases). The CDR3 contains 12 residues. V was cut by 8 bases and J by 0 bases, with 8 bases left in between. Germline CDR1 is MNHNY and CDR2 is SVGAGI (reference sequence). The chain's CDR3 is CASQGNSYEQYF. The DNA of the CDR3 is TGTGCCAGCCAGGGCAACTCCTACGAGCAGTACTTC.

This clone has a handful of counts. The chain employs TRBV21-1 and TRBJ2-1; TRBD2, the table's D call, lacks a check against the DNA. TRBV21-1 is an annotated pseudogene. CDR3 length: 14 residues. The CDR3: CASSITGSDNEQFF. For the CDR3, the DNA is TGTGCCAGCAGCATTACCGGGAGTGACAATGAGCAGTTCTTC.

This clone was observed a few times. This chain uses TRBV19 with TRBJ2-6; D uncertain. Trimming left V 2 bases short and J 1 base short, with 6 bases between. This CDR3 region has 15 residues. CDR1 and CDR2 (germline): LNHDA, SQIVND (reference sequence). The CDR3 loop is CASSISISGANVLTF. DNA of the CDR3: TGTGCCAGTAGTATAAGCATTTCTGGGGCCAACGTCCTGACTTTC.

This rearrangement joins TRBV2 to TRBJ1-1; D is undetermined. Trimming shortened V by 6 bases and J by 1 base, and 15 bases separated the two germline ends. The CDR3 is made up of 15 amino acids. The germline gives CDR1 SNHLY, CDR2 FYNNEI. CDR3 sequence reads: CASRRIRVENTEAFF. Here the CDR3 DNA reads TGTGCCAGCAGGAGGATCAGAGTGGAGAACACTGAAGCTTTCTTT.

V gene TRBV28 combines with J gene TRBJ2-7; TRBD1 aligns across 7 bases. Germline V gene lookup returns CDR1 MDHEN and CDR2 SYDVKM. V gave up 5 bases and J gave up 6 bases; unmatched junction bases: 7. CDR3 length: 13 residues. The CDR3: CASSAQGFGEQYF. CDR3 nucleotides: TGTGCCAGCAGTGCACAGGGGTTCGGCGAGCAGTACTTC.

The chain combines TRBV7-8 with TRBJ1-1; D is undetermined. The CDR3 runs 13 residues. V was shortened by 5 bases and J by 7 bases, with 14 bases between the two germline ends. CDR1 SGHVS and CDR2 FQNEAQ come from the germline V gene. The CDR3: CASSRELYGEAFF. The CDR3 DNA reads TGTGCCAGCAGCCGCGAGCTCTACGGTGAAGCTTTCTTT.

The J gene is TRBJ2-1, the V gene TRBV6-1; 9 nucleotides match TRBD2. The CDR3 totals 15 residues. Per the germline V gene, CDR1 is MNHNS and CDR2 is SASEGT. The V gene end was trimmed by 4 bases and the J gene end by 8 bases; junction bases not matched to a gene: 9. The CDR3 DNA sequence: TGTGCCAGCAGTGCCGCCGGCGGGGGGGCCCATGAGCAGTTCTTC. Its protein product is CASSAAGGGAHEQFF.

The chain couples TRBV6-6 to TRBJ1-1; D is unclear. The CDR3 length is 11 residues. The V and J ends lost 6 bases and 3 bases respectively, with 5 bases between them. CDR1 and CDR2 (germline): MNHNY, SVGAGI (reference sequence). The CDR3 reads CASRRDTEAFF. DNA for the CDR3: TGTGCCAGCAGAAGAGACACTGAAGCTTTCTTT.

This sequence joins TRBV10-3 and TRBJ2-3; 8 nucleotides align to TRBD2. Germline trimming cut 10 bases from V and 4 bases from J; bases unmatched to any gene: 10. There are 14 residues in the CDR3. Germline V gives CDR1 ENHRY, CDR2 SYGVKD. CDR3 amino acids: CATSGRGAPDTQYF. The CDR3, as DNA: TGTGCCACCAGCGGGAGAGGGGCCCCAGATACGCAGTATTTT.

The CDR3 coding sequence is TGTGCCAGCAGCTTAGAGGGACTACGTCCAGATACGCAGTATTTT. This encodes CASSLEGLRPDTQYF. This rearrangement joins TRBV11-2 to TRBJ2-3; TRBD2 matches at 7 bases. CDR1 and CDR2 from the germline V gene are SGHAT and FQNNGV. The trim removed 0 bases at V and 4 bases at J, leaving 4 bases unmatched. The CDR3 runs 15 residues.

V and J are TRBV11-2 and TRBJ1-2, with a tentative D call TRBD1 (5 bases). CDR3 length: 13 residues. Germline-derived CDR1 and CDR2 are SGHAT and FQNNGV. V was clipped by 4 bases and J by 6 bases, with 12 bases between them. This chain's CDR3 is CASSYSGMDGYTF. CDR3 coding DNA: TGTGCCAGCAGCTATTCAGGGATGGATGGCTACACCTTC.